The clone carrying this TCR beta chain was observed at least ten times. TCRdb re-called the RT-PCR reads with MiXCR, one entry per CDR3 protein. This repertoire shows 630,000 or so distinct CDR3 sequences, 15% to 18% found once; its top ten account for more than 9%. The data originate from a study of response to subunit inactivated influenza vaccine. The trim removed 5 bases at V and 1 base at J, leaving 6 bases unmatched. CDR3 size: 18 residues. The chain uses TRBV12-3 or TRBV12-4 and TRBJ2-1, with TRBD2 matching over 15 bases. The sequencing used PBMCs from blood, collected approximately 13 days after vaccination. This sequence originates from a man in his fifties who received an inactivated influenza vaccine. The CDR3 sequence is CASSPGLAGGLSYNEQFF. CDR3 in DNA: TGTGCCAGCAGTCCGGGACTAGCGGGAGGTCTGTCCTACAATGAGCAGTTCTTC.